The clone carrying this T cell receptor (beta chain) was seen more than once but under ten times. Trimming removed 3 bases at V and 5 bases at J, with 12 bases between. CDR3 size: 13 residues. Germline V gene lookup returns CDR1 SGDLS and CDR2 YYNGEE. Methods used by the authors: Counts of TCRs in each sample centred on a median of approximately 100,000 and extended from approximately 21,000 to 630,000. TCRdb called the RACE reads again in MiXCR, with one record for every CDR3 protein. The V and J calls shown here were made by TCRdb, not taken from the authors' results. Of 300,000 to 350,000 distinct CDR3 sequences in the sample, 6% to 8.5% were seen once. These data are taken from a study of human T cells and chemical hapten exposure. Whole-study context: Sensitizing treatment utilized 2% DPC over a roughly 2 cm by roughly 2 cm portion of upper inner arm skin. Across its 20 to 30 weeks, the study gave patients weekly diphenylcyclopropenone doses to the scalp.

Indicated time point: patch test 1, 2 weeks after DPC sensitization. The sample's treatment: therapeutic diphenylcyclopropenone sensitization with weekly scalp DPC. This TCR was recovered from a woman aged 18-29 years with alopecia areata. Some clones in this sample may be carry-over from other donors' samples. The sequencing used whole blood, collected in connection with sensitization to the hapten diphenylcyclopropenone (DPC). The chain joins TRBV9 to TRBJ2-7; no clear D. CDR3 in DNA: TGTGCCAGCAGCGCAGCACTCGGCCACGAGCAGTACTTC. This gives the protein CASSAALGHEQYF.